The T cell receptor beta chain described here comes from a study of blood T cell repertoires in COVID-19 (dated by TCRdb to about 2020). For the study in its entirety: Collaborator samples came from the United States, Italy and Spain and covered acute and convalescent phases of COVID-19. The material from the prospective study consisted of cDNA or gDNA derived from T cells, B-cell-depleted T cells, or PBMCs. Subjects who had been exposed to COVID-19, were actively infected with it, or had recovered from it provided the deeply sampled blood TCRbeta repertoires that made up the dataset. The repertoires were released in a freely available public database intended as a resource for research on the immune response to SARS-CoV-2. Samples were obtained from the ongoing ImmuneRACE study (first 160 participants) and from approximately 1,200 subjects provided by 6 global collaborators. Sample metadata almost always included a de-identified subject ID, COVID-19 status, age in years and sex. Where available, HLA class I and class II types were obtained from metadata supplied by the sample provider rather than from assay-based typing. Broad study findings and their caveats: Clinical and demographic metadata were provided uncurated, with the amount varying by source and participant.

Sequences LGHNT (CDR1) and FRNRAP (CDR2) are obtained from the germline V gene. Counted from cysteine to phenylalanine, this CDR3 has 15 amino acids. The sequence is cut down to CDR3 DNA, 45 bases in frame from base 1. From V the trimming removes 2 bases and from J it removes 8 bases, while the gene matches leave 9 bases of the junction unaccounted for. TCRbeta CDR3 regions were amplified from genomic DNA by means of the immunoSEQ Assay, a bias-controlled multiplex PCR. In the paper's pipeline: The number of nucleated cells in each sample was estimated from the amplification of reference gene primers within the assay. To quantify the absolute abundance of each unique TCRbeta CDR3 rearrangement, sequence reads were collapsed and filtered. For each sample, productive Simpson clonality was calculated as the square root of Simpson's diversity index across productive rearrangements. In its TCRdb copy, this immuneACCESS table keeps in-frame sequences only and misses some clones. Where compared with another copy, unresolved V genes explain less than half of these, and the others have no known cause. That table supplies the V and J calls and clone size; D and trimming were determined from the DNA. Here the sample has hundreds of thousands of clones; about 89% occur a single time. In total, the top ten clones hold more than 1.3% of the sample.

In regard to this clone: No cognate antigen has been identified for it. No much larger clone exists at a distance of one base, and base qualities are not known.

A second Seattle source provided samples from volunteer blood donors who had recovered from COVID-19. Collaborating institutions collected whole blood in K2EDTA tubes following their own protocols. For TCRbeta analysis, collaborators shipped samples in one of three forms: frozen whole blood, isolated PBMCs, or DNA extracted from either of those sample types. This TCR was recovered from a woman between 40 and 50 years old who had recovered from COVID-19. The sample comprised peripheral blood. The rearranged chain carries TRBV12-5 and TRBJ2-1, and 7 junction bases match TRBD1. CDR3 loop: CASGLPIGQADEQFF. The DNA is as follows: TGTGCTAGTGGTTTGCCGATCGGACAGGCGGATGAGCAGTTCTTC.